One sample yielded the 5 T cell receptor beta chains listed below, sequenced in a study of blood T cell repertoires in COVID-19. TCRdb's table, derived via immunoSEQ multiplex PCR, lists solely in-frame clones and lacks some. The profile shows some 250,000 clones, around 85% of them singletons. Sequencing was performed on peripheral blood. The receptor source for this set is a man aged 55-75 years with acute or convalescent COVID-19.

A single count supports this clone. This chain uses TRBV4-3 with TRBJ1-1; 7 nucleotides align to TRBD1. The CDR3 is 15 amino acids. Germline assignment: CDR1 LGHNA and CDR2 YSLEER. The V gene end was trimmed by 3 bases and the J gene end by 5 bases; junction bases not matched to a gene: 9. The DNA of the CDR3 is TGCGCCAGCAGCCAGTTCCAGGGGGTTCGAACTGAAGCTTTCTTT. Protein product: CASSQFQGVRTEAFF.

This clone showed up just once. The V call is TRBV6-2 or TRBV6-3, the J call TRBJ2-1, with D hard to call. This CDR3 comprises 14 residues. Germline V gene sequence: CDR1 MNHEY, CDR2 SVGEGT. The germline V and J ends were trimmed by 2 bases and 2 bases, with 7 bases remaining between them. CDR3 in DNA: TGTGCCAGCAGTTACAGGAGTACCTACAATGAGCAGTTCTTC. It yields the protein CASSYRSTYNEQFF.

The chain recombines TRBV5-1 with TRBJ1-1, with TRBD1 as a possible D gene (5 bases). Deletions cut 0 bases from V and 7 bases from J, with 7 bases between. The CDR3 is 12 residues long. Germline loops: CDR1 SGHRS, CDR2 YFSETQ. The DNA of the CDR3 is TGCGCCAGCAGCTTGGCCGGGGGTGAAGCTTTCTTT. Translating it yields CASSLAGGEAFF.

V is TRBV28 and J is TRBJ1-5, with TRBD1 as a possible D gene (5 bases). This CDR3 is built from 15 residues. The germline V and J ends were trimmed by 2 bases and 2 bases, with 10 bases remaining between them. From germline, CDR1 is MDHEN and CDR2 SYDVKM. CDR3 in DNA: TGTGCCAGCAGTTTAGGGGGGGGAGGCAATCAGCCCCAGCATTTT. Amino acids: CASSLGGGGNQPQHF.

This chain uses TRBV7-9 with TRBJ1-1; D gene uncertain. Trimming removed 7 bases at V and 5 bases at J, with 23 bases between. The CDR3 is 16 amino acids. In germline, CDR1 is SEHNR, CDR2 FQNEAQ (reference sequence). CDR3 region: CASTPPRVQVWTEAFF. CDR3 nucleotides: TGTGCCAGCACCCCCCCGAGGGTGCAGGTGTGGACTGAAGCTTTCTTT.